This TCR beta chain was identified in a study of monozygotic twins with inflammatory bowel disease. Study-level points and caveats: Support for any single strong IBD-associated signal or clonotype was not found.

Eight separate reactions for every sample produced the cDNA. Addition of UMIs with a 6-nucleotide sample barcode was achieved by template switching. From the 5' RACE reads, TCRdb lists one entry per CDR3 protein and no DNA. This sample's table has fewer than 450,000 distinct CDR3 sequences. The CDR3 sequence is 14 residues long. For this clonotype: What it binds is unknown.

The sequenced material came from blood. This clonotype was obtained from a human donor with ulcerative colitis or Crohn's disease, or a healthy co-twin of an affected twin (not recorded which). The chain has TRBV12-3 or TRBV12-4 and TRBJ2-1; absent DNA, TCRdb's TRBD1 call cannot be checked. The chain's CDR3 is CASNINRAVNEQFF.